The 21 T cell receptor beta chains given below trace back to one sample, sequenced in a study of Ad26.COV2.S vaccination and SARS-CoV-2 variants. Libraries were prepared by immunoSEQ multiplex PCR; TCRdb keeps only in-frame clonotypes and omits some of them. The sample holds around 320,000 clones, around 84% seen once. The treatment is: around 19 received Ad26.COV2.S at low or high dose, single or two shots; about 5 received placebo; per-sample allocation not given. Specimens were obtained on day 63 following the first vaccine or placebo injection. The sequences come from peripheral blood, collected in a trial of Ad26.COV2.S vaccine versus placebo. Receptors were obtained from a person between 18 and 59 years old who received the Ad26.COV2.S COVID-19 vaccine or a placebo.

The chain carries TRBV5-1 and TRBJ2-3, with 7 bases aligning to TRBD2. This CDR3 is 16 amino acids long. Germline lookup yields CDR1 SGHRS and CDR2 YFSETQ. Trimming at V came to 0 bases and at J to 6 bases, leaving 10 bases not matched to a gene. The CDR3 reads CASSLEPGRGGDTQYF. In DNA, the CDR3 is TGCGCCAGCAGCTTGGAGCCCGGTAGGGGAGGGGATACGCAGTATTTT.

This rearrangement joins TRBV7-2 to TRBJ1-2, with 7 bases that match TRBD1. V lost 1 base and J lost 4; bases outside the gene matches: 6. The germline V gene encodes CDR1 SGHTA and CDR2 FQGNSA. This CDR3 contains 15 residues. Written as DNA, the CDR3 is TGTGCCAGCAGCTTAGAAGGGACAGACGGCTATGGCTACACCTTC. This gives the protein CASSLEGTDGYGYTF.

This sequence joins TRBV19 and TRBJ1-1; D perhaps matches TRBD1 (5 bases). The germline CDR1 and CDR2 sequences are LNHDA and SQIVND (reference sequence). The CDR3 has 13 amino acids. The ends were cut back, 6 bases at V and 0 bases at J, with 8 bases in the middle. The CDR3, as DNA: TGTGCCAGTAGCTTGACAGTGAACACTGAAGCTTTCTTT. Translation: CASSLTVNTEAFF.

The V and J genes are TRBV20-1 and TRBJ1-4, with a tentative D call TRBD1 (5 bases). Deletions cut 3 bases from V and 8 bases from J, with 16 bases between. The CDR3 loop spans 14 amino acids. Germline assignment: CDR1 DFQATT and CDR2 SNEGSKA (reference sequence). The CDR3 loop is CSASWGGNGEKLFF. Here the CDR3 DNA reads TGCAGTGCTAGTTGGGGCGGAAACGGAGAAAAACTGTTTTTT.

V is TRBV5-1 and J is TRBJ1-1; 7 nucleotides match TRBD1. Germline V lookup: CDR1 SGHRS, CDR2 YFSETQ. The ends lost 5 bases at V and 3 bases at J; junction bases unmatched: 10. The CDR3 loop spans 15 amino acids. DNA of the CDR3: TGCGCCAGCAGGGGAACTTTGGACAGGTACACTGAAGCTTTCTTT. It codes for CASRGTLDRYTEAFF.

The rearrangement joins TRBV11-2 to TRBJ1-1, with 7 bases identical to TRBD1. The germline V gene encodes CDR1 SGHAT and CDR2 FQNNGV. V lost 0 bases, J lost 10 bases, and 11 bases stayed unmatched. The CDR3 runs to 15 residues. CDR3 DNA: TGTGCCAGCAGCTTAGAACAGGGGCTGGGAATTGGAGCTTTCTTT. Residues: CASSLEQGLGIGAFF.

The rearrangement uses TRBV14 and TRBJ2-3, with 7 bases identical to TRBD2. Germline V gives CDR1 SGHDN, CDR2 FVKESK. The CDR3 consists of 17 residues. Germline trimming cut 0 bases from V and 0 bases from J; bases unmatched to any gene: 6. The CDR3 here is CASSQEYGRSSTDTQYF. The CDR3 coding sequence is TGTGCCAGCAGCCAAGAATACGGGAGGTCTAGCACAGATACGCAGTATTTT.

V gene TRBV7-9 combines with J gene TRBJ2-1; 13 bases match TRBD2. The CDR3 has 18 amino acids. V was pared by 4 bases and J by 8 bases, with 14 bases of the junction left unmatched. Per germline, CDR1 SEHNR and CDR2 FQNEAQ (reference sequence). CDR3 DNA: TGTGCCAGCAGCTCCCTCTTGAAACTAGCGGGGGGGCCTGATGAGCAGTTCTTC. Translated: CASSSLLKLAGGPDEQFF.

The count of this clone is one. This chain connects TRBV18 to TRBJ1-1; possibly TRBD1 for D (6 bases). V was clipped by 3 bases and J by 1 base, with 18 bases between them. Germline-derived CDR1 and CDR2 are KGHSH and LQKENI. The CDR3 runs 17 residues. The CDR3 DNA reads as TGTGCCAGCTCACCCCTCCCACACACAGGGAGGAACACTGAAGCTTTCTTT. It translates to CASSPLPHTGRNTEAFF.

This clone was seen only once. The chain has TRBV6-7 and TRBJ2-5; no clear D. TRBV6-7 is assigned to the ORF class and has an uncertain function. This CDR3 is built from 19 residues. V was clipped by 0 bases and J by 4 bases, with 24 bases between them. CDR3 sequence reads: CASSYSMWAQKPSGETQYF. As DNA, the CDR3 is TGTGCCAGCAGTTACTCGATGTGGGCTCAAAAGCCCTCGGGAGAGACCCAGTACTTC.

This clone came up once. The chain links TRBV7-9 to TRBJ1-2; D perhaps matches TRBD1 (5 bases). The V end lost 5 bases, the J end lost 6 bases, and 22 bases lay between the germline ends. CDR1 is SEHNR, CDR2 FQNEAQ, per germline (reference sequence). CDR3 length: 16 amino acids. For the CDR3, the DNA is TGTGCCAGCAGCCCTTTAGGGTCCGGGACGGCAGATGGCTACACCTTC. The encoded protein is CASSPLGSGTADGYTF.

The chain recombines TRBV6-5 with TRBJ2-1; weak D call: TRBD1 (5 bases). V was trimmed by 8 bases and J by 4 bases, leaving 18 bases between them. From germline, CDR1 is MNHEY and CDR2 SVGAGI. This CDR3 has 15 amino acids. CDR3 nucleotide sequence: TGTGCCAGCGATTTCGACGACAGAAGTTACAATGAGCAGTTCTTC. It codes for CASDFDDRSYNEQFF.

The gene calls are TRBV5-6 and TRBJ1-2; D possibly corresponds to TRBD1 (5 bases). V lost 3 bases and J 3 bases, leaving 12 bases between the germline ends. Germline V gene data show CDR1 as SGHDT and CDR2 as YYEEEE. The CDR3 runs 14 residues. In DNA, the CDR3 is TGTGCCAGCAGCTCCGTTGGGACGGACTATGGCTACACCTTC. It codes for CASSSVGTDYGYTF.

The CDR3 spells CASSVRGTDNEQFF. In DNA, the CDR3 is TGTGCCAGCAGTGTGAGGGGGACAGACAATGAGCAGTTCTTC. This chain links TRBV2 with TRBJ2-1; TRBD1 aligns across 7 bases. Germline V gives CDR1 SNHLY, CDR2 FYNNEI. The trim removed 4 bases at V and 5 bases at J, leaving 5 bases unmatched. The CDR3 has 14 amino acids. Full variable domain (remainder filled in from reference TRBV2 and TRBJ2-1): EPEVTQTPSHQVTQMGQEVILRCVPISNHLYFYWYRQILGQKVEFLVSFYNNEISEKSEIFDDQFSVERPDGSNFTLKIRSTKLEDSAMYFCASSVRGTDNEQFFGPGTRLTVL.

This chain connects TRBV10-3 to TRBJ2-3; D remains unclear. The length of the CDR3 is 14 residues. Per the germline V gene, CDR1 is ENHRY and CDR2 is SYGVKD. V was clipped by 4 bases and J by 4 bases, with 12 bases between them. CDR3 sequence (DNA): TGTGCCATCAGTGCGAGTAGTATAGCAGATACGCAGTATTTT. This encodes CAISASSIADTQYF.

CDR3 sequence: CASSLRVAGGTDTQYF. CDR3 in DNA: TGCGCCAGCAGCTTGAGGGTAGCGGGGGGAACAGATACGCAGTATTTT. The J gene is TRBJ2-3, the V gene TRBV5-1; 10 bases line up with TRBD2. Germline V gives CDR1 SGHRS, CDR2 YFSETQ. This CDR3 comprises 16 residues. V shed 1 base and J 3 bases; nucleotides not matched to a gene: 5.

The V call is TRBV10-1, the J call TRBJ1-1, with no clear D. The CDR3 runs to 17 residues. The germline V and J ends were trimmed by 4 bases and 0 bases, with 18 bases remaining between them. From germline, CDR1 is WNHNN and CDR2 SYGVQD (reference sequence). CDR3 loop: CASSGTGARALNTEAFF. CDR3 sequence (DNA): TGCGCCAGCAGTGGTACCGGCGCACGTGCCCTGAACACTGAAGCTTTCTTT.

The J gene is TRBJ2-2, the V gene TRBV2; 9 bases are a match to TRBD1. V was clipped by 7 bases and J by 10 bases; unmatched bases: 10. CDR1 is SNHLY, CDR2 FYNNEI, per germline. The CDR3 has 14 amino acids. Here the CDR3 reads CASNVPGQGPELFF. The DNA for the CDR3 is TGTGCCAGCAATGTCCCGGGACAGGGTCCGGAGCTGTTTTTT. The whole variable domain, filled in from reference TRBV2 and TRBJ2-2, reads EPEVTQTPSHQVTQMGQEVILRCVPISNHLYFYWYRQILGQKVEFLVSFYNNEISEKSEIFDDQFSVERPDGSNFTLKIRSTKLEDSAMYFCASNVPGQGPELFFGEGSRLTVL.

This clone has only one observation. The chain links TRBV7-9 to TRBJ1-2, with 7 bases that match TRBD1. The junction had 11 bases not matched to a gene; V was cut back by 11 bases and J by 5 bases. The CDR3 is made up of 13 amino acids. Per germline, CDR1 SEHNR and CDR2 FQNEAQ (reference sequence). The CDR3 sequence is CAGTRQGSYGYTF. CDR3 nucleotides: TGTGCCGGAACGCGACAGGGCTCTTATGGCTACACCTTC.

V and J are TRBV30 and TRBJ2-5; D not resolved. The CDR3 totals 14 residues. The V end was cut by 4 bases, the J end by 2 bases, with 14 bases between. The V gene's germline CDR1 is GTSNPN and CDR2 SVGIG (reference sequence). The chain's CDR3 is CAWTVPWRQETQYF. DNA for the CDR3: TGTGCCTGGACCGTTCCCTGGCGTCAAGAGACCCAGTACTTC.

The table lists this clone with many counts. The rearrangement uses TRBV5-4 and TRBJ2-2, with TRBD2 matching over 7 bases. Per germline, CDR1 SGHNT and CDR2 YYREEE (reference sequence). Unmatched junction bases numbered 10, after V lost 4 bases and J lost 4 bases. This CDR3 region has 16 residues. Here the CDR3 DNA reads TGTGCCAGCAGCGCCCCCCGGGGGGAGGGCACCGGGGAGCTGTTTTTT. Its protein is CASSAPRGEGTGELFF.